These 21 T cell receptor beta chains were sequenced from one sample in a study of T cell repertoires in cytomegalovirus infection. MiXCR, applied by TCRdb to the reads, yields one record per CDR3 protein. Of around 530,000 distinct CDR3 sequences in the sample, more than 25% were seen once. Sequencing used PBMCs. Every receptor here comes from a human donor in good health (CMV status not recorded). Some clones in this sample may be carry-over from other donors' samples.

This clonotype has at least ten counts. As DNA, the CDR3 is TGTGCCAGCAGCGCGGGACAGCTCGGTGAGCAGTTCTTC. Translated, it gives CASSAGQLGEQFF. The V gene is TRBV7-2, the J gene TRBJ2-1; a weak D match, TRBD1 (7 bases). Germline assignment: CDR1 SGHTA and CDR2 FQGNSA. V was cut by 5 bases and J by 9 bases, with 14 bases left in between. This CDR3 region has 13 residues.

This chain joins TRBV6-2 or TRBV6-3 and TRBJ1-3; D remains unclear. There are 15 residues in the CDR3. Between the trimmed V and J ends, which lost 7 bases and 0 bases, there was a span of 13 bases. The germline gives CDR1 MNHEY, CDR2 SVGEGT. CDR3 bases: TGTGCCAGCAAACCGGACGGGCGCTCTGGAAACACCATATATTTT. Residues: CASKPDGRSGNTIYF.

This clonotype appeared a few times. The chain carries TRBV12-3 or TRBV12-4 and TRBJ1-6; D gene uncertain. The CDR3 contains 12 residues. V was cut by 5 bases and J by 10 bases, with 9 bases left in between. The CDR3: CASSAGASPLHF. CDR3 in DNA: TGTGCCAGCAGTGCCGGAGCGTCACCCCTCCACTTT.

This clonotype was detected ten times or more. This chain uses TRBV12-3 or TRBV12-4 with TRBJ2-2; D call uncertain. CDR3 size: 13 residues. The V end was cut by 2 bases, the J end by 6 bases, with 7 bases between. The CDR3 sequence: CASSLQMAGELFF. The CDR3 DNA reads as TGTGCCAGCAGTTTACAAATGGCCGGGGAGCTGTTTTTT.

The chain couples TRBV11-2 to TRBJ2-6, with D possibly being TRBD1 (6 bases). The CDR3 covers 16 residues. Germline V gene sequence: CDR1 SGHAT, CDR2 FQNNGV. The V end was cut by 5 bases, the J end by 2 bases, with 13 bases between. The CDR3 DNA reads TGTGCCAGCAGCCAGTTCTGGGGGCCTGGGGCCAACGTCCTGACTTTC. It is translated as CASSQFWGPGANVLTF.

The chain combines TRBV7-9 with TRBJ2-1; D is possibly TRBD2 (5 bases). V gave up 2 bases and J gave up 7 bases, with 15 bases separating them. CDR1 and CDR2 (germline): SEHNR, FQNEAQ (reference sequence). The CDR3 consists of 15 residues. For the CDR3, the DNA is TGTGCCAGCAGCTTAAGGGCGTCGAGAGGGAATGAGCAGTTCTTC. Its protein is CASSLRASRGNEQFF. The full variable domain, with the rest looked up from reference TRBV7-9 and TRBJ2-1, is DTGVSQNPRHKITKRGQNVTFRCDPISEHNRLYWYRQTLGQGPEFLTYFQNEAQLEKSRLLSDRFSAERPKGSFSTLEIQRTEQGDSAMYLCASSLRASRGNEQFFGPGTRLTVL.

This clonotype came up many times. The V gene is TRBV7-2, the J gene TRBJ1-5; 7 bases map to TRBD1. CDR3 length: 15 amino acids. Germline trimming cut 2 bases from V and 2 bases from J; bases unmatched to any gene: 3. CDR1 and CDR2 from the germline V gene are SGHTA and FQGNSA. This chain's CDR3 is CASSLMGTGNQPQHF. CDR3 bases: TGTGCCAGCAGCTTAATGGGGACAGGCAATCAGCCCCAGCATTTT.

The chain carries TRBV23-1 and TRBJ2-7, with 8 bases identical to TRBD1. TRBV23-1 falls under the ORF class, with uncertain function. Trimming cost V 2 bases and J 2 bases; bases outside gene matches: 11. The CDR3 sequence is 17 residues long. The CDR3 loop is CASSQKIRDRPPYEQYV. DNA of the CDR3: TGCGCCAGCAGTCAAAAAATCCGGGACAGGCCTCCCTACGAGCAGTACGTC.

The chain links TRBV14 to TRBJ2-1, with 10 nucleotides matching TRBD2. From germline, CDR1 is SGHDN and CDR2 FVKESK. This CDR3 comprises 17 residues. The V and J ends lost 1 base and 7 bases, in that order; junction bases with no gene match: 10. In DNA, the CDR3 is TGTGCCAGCAGCCAAGTTGGTAGCGGGAGGTTAATAAATGAGCAGTTCTTC. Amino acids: CASSQVGSGRLINEQFF.

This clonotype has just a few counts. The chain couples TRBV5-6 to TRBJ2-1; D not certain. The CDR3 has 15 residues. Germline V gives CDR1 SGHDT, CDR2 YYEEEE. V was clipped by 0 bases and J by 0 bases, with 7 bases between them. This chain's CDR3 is CASSLGWSSYNEQFF. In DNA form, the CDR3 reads TGTGCCAGCAGCTTGGGGTGGAGCTCCTACAATGAGCAGTTCTTC. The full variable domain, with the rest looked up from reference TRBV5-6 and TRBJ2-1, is DAGVTQSPTHLIKTRGQQVTLRCSPKSGHDTVSWYQQALGQGPQFIFQYYEEEERQRGNFPDRFSGHQFPNYSSELNVNALLLGDSALYLCASSLGWSSYNEQFFGPGTRLTVL.

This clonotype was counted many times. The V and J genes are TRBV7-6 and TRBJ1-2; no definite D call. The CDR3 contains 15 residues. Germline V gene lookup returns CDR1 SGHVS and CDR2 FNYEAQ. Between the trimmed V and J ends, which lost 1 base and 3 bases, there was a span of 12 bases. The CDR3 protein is CASSLGFGSYYGYTF. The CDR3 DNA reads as TGTGCCAGCAGCTTAGGGTTCGGCAGCTACTATGGCTACACCTTC. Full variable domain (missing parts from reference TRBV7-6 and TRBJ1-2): GAGVSQSPRYKVTKRGQDVALRCDPISGHVSLYWYRQALGQGPEFLTYFNYEAQQDKSGLPNDRFSAERPEGSISTLTIQRTEQRDSAMYRCASSLGFGSYYGYTFGSGTRLTVV.

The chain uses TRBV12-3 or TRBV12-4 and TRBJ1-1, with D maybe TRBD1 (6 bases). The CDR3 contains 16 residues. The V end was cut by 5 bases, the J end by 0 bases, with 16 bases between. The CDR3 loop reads CASSPGTSIMNTEAFF. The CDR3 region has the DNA TGTGCCAGCAGTCCCGGGACATCGATAATGAACACTGAAGCTTTCTTT.

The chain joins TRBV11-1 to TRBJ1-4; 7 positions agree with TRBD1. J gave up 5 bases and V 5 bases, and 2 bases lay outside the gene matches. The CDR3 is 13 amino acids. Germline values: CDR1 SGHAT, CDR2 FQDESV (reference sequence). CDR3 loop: CASSRGQNEKLFF. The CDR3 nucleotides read TGTGCCAGCAGCCGGGGACAGAATGAAAAACTGTTTTTT.

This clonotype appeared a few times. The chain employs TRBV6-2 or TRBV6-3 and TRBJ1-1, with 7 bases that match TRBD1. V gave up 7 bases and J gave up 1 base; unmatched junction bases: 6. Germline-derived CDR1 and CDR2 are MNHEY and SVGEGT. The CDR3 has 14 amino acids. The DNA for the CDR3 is TGTGCCAGCACCAGACAGGGCAAGAACACTGAAGCTTTCTTT. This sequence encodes CASTRQGKNTEAFF.

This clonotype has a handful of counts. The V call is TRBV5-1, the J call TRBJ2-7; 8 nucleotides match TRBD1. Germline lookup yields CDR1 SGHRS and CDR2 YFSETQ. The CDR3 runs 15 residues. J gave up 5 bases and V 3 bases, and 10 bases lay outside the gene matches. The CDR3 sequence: CASSSRTGKSHEQYV. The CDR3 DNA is TGCGCCAGCAGCTCCCGGACAGGGAAGTCCCACGAGCAGTACGTC.

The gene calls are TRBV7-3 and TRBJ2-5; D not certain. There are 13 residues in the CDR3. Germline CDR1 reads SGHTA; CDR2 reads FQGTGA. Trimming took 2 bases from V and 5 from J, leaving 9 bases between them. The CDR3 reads CASSLSGSETQYF. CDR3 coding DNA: TGTGCCAGCAGCTTATCGGGTTCCGAGACCCAGTACTTC.

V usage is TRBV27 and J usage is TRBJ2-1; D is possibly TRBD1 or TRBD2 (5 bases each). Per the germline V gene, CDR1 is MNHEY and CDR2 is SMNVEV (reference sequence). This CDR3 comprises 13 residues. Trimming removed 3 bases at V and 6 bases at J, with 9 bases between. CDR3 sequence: CASSFGTTNEQFF. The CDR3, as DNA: TGTGCCAGCAGTTTCGGGACGACCAATGAGCAGTTCTTC.

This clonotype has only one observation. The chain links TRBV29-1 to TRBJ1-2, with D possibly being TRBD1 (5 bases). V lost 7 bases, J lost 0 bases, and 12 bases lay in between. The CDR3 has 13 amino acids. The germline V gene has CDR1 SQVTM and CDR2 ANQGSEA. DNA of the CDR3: TGCAGCGACCGAGACAGATCTAACTATGGCTACACCTTC. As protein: CSDRDRSNYGYTF.

The CDR3 DNA reads TGTGCCAGCAGCTTGCCGGCAAGTGCGAACACCGGGGAGCTGTTTTTT. Residues: CASSLPASANTGELFF. The J gene is TRBJ2-2, the V gene TRBV7-9; unclear D gene. CDR3 size: 16 residues. Germline CDR1 reads SEHNR; CDR2 reads FQNEAQ (reference sequence). V lost 3 bases and J 0 bases, leaving 11 bases between the germline ends.

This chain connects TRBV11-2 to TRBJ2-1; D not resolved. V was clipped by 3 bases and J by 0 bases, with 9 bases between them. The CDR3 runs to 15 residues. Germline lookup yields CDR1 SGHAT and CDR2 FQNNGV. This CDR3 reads CASSFSAVSYNEQFF. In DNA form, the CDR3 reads TGTGCCAGCAGCTTTAGTGCGGTCTCCTACAATGAGCAGTTCTTC.

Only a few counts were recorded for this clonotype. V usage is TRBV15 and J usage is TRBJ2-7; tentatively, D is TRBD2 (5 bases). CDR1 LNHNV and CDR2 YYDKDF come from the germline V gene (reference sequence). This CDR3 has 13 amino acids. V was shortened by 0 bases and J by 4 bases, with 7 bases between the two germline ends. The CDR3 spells CATSRDRGYEQYF. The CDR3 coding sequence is TGTGCCACCAGCAGAGATCGGGGATACGAGCAGTACTTC.